What follows are 32 T cell receptor beta chains derived from one specimen sequenced in a study of T cell repertoires in cytomegalovirus infection (dated by TCRdb to between 2017 and 2020). The sample's treatment or condition label, in plain terms: in vitro stimulation with specific CMV peptide epitopes to enrich CMV-specific T cells. No antigen has been assigned to these receptors. Sequencing was performed on an Illumina HiSeq 1500. The public reads were quality trimmed at Q25 with fastp and then assembled into clones with MiXCR by TCRdb, keeping productive beta chains. Entries are consolidated by CDR3 protein sequence, retaining the most common genes and DNA. The sample data list approximately 310,000 distinct CDR3 sequences, and about 25% of these were observed just once. 13% of the sample comes from the top ten. The sequencing here drew on cultured PBMCs, taken from culture after CMV antigen stimulation. Receptors were obtained from a human donor in good health (CMV status not recorded). Some clones in this sample may be carry-over from other donors' samples.

This clonotype was seen more than once but under ten times. V and J are TRBV11-2 and TRBJ2-7; D may be TRBD2 (6 bases). CDR3 size: 15 residues. CDR1 is SGHAT, CDR2 FQNNGV, per germline. Trimming cost V 2 bases and J 5 bases, with 16 bases left between them. CDR3 sequence: CASSLNLGGPDEQYF. The CDR3 DNA reads as TGTGCCAGCAGCTTAAATCTCGGGGGTCCTGACGAGCAGTACTTC.

The chain is built from TRBV12-5 and TRBJ2-1, with TRBD2 matching over 13 bases. V shed 5 bases and J 9 bases; nucleotides not matched to a gene: 7. The length of the CDR3 is 15 residues. The V gene's germline CDR1 is LGHNT and CDR2 FRNRAP. CDR3 in DNA: TGTGCTAGTGGTATGGGACTAGCGGGATCCAGTGAGCAGTTCTTC. Translated, it gives CASGMGLAGSSEQFF.

The chain joins TRBV20-1 to TRBJ1-1; 7 nucleotides line up with TRBD1. This CDR3 comprises 13 residues. The V gene's germline CDR1 is DFQATT and CDR2 SNEGSKA (reference sequence). Germline trimming cut 6 bases from V and 9 bases from J; bases unmatched to any gene: 13. Here the CDR3 DNA reads TGCAGTGCCCGTGACAGGGAGTGGGGAAAAGCTTTCTTT. Protein product: CSARDREWGKAFF.

The V gene is TRBV7-9, the J gene TRBJ2-3; 12 bases match TRBD2. V gave up 5 bases and J gave up 7 bases; unmatched junction bases: 13. The CDR3 totals 17 residues. CDR1 SEHNR and CDR2 FQNEAQ come from the germline V gene (reference sequence). CDR3 loop: CASSPRSGTSGLNTQYF. CDR3 DNA sequence: TGTGCCAGCAGCCCCCGAAGCGGGACTAGCGGGTTGAATACGCAGTATTTT.

Here the CDR3 DNA reads TGTGCCAGCAGCCCTACAGGGCCCTACGAGCAGTACTTC. This translates into CASSPTGPYEQYF. The chain has TRBV6-5 and TRBJ2-7, with a weak D call TRBD1 (6 bases). Germline CDR1 is MNHEY and CDR2 is SVGAGI. The length of the CDR3 is 13 residues. Trimming stripped 6 bases from V and 2 bases from J, with 11 bases between.

This clonotype was recorded many times. The CDR3 loop reads CASSFLEYEQYV. DNA of the CDR3: TGTGCCAGCAGCTTCTTAGAGTACGAGCAGTACGTC. This chain joins TRBV7-9 and TRBJ2-7; D unresolved. The CDR3 sequence is 12 residues long. V was clipped by 3 bases and J by 4 bases, with 7 bases between them. Looked up from germline, CDR1 is SEHNR and CDR2 is FQNEAQ (reference sequence).

This clonotype was detected only a few times. This chain's CDR3 is CASSPVGPEEENTQYF. DNA for the CDR3: TGTGCCAGCAGCCCCGTGGGACCGGAGGAAGAAAATACGCAGTATTTT. The chain joins TRBV7-9 to TRBJ2-3; the D call may be TRBD1 or TRBD2 (5 bases each). The CDR3 length is 16 residues. Germline V gene sequence: CDR1 SEHNR, CDR2 FQNEAQ (reference sequence). The V end was cut by 5 bases, the J end by 7 bases, with 22 bases between.

For this clonotype: Germline is not matched at one junction end, which may reflect a read error. J is TRBJ2-1 and V is TRBV2; 7 bases map to TRBD2. The CDR3 loop spans 14 amino acids. Germline V gives CDR1 SNHLY, CDR2 FYNNEI. This chain's CDR3 is CASLTSSTYKEQFF. DNA for the CDR3: TGTGCCAGCTTGACTAGCAGTACCTACAAGGAGCAGTTCTTC.

The J gene is TRBJ1-2, the V gene TRBV4-1; D is ambiguous. The ends were cut back, 2 bases at V and 3 bases at J, with 10 bases in the middle. The CDR3 sequence is 14 residues long. The germline V gene encodes CDR1 MGHRA and CDR2 YSYEKL. For the CDR3, the DNA is TGCGCCAGCAGCCAAATCAGTACTCACTATGGCTACACCTTC. This encodes CASSQISTHYGYTF.

This clonotype was counted only a few times. This rearrangement joins TRBV24-1 to TRBJ1-4; D is ambiguous. This CDR3 is 15 amino acids long. The germline V and J ends were trimmed by 4 bases and 8 bases, with 16 bases remaining between them. CDR1 and CDR2 (germline): KGHDR, SFDVKD. The CDR3 coding sequence is TGTGCCACCAGTGACTCGACCGCCGATGGCGAAAAACTGTTTTTT. Protein sequence: CATSDSTADGEKLFF.

The chain joins TRBV5-6 to TRBJ2-4; 11 nucleotides match TRBD1. After removal of 4 bases from V and 8 bases from J, the junction contained 8 bases not matched to a gene. Germline lookup yields CDR1 SGHDT and CDR2 YYEEEE. CDR3 length: 15 amino acids. In DNA, the CDR3 is TGTGCCAGCAGCGTAAGGGACAGGGGGTTGGACATTCAGTACTTC. Encoded protein: CASSVRDRGLDIQYF.

This sequence joins TRBV27 and TRBJ2-1, with TRBD2 matching over 8 bases. The germline V gene has CDR1 MNHEY and CDR2 SMNVEV (reference sequence). This CDR3 has 14 residues. V was clipped by 10 bases and J by 4 bases; unmatched bases: 9. The DNA of the CDR3 is TGTGCCATCGAGACTAGCGCGAGATACAATGAGCAGTTCTTC. Translating it yields CAIETSARYNEQFF.

The CDR3 is CASSVDPAGGATDTQYF. The CDR3 region has the DNA TGTGCCAGCAGCGTAGACCCTGCAGGCGGGGCAACAGATACGCAGTATTTT. The rearrangement uses TRBV9 and TRBJ2-3, with a weak D call TRBD2 (6 bases). This CDR3 has 17 residues. V was shortened by 0 bases and J by 3 bases, with 17 bases between the two germline ends. CDR1 SGDLS and CDR2 YYNGEE come from the germline V gene.

A few counts support this clonotype. CDR3 in DNA: TGTGCCAGCAGCTGGGGGAGGGGATTGGAGTTCTTC. Encoded protein: CASSWGRGLEFF. The gene calls are TRBV7-6 and TRBJ2-1; 7 positions match TRBD2. The junction had 8 bases not matched to a gene; V was cut back by 4 bases and J by 14 bases. Germline V lookup: CDR1 SGHVS, CDR2 FNYEAQ. This CDR3 contains 12 residues.

V and J are TRBV2 and TRBJ2-7, with 10 bases aligning to TRBD1. There are 13 residues in the CDR3. V trimming: 6 bases; J trimming: 4 bases; junction bases outside the gene matches: 3. Germline CDR1 SNHLY, CDR2 FYNNEI. The CDR3 DNA sequence: TGTGCCAGCAGAGGGACAGGGGAGTACGAGCAGTACGTC. This encodes CASRGTGEYEQYV.

This clonotype was seen more than once but under ten times. The chain combines TRBV2 with TRBJ2-3; 9 nucleotides line up with TRBD2. Germline V gene lookup returns CDR1 SNHLY and CDR2 FYNNEI. The CDR3 length is 19 residues. The ends lost 2 bases at V and 2 bases at J; junction bases unmatched: 14. Written as DNA, the CDR3 is TGTGCCAGCAGTGAAACCCTTCCGGGACTAGCCCAAACCACAGATACGCAGTATTTT. Translation: CASSETLPGLAQTTDTQYF.

This clonotype was detected ten times or more. The V gene is TRBV7-6, the J gene TRBJ2-1; D remains ambiguous. Trimming shortened V by 4 bases and J by 0 bases, and 22 bases separated the two germline ends. The germline V gene has CDR1 SGHVS and CDR2 FNYEAQ. The CDR3 sequence is 19 residues long. As DNA, the CDR3 is TGTGCCAGCAGCTCCCTAGGAGCCCGGACCTCCAGCTCCTACAATGAGCAGTTCTTC. It specifies CASSSLGARTSSSYNEQFF.

Points on this clonotype: With a much larger clone just one base away, this may be a read error. V usage is TRBV27 and J usage is TRBJ1-1; possibly TRBD1 for D (6 bases). Germline V CDR1 and CDR2: MNHEY, SMNVEV (reference sequence). There are 15 residues in the CDR3. The DNA of the CDR3 is TGTGCCAGCAGTTCCAGTACAGGGTTGTACACTGAAGTTTTCTTT. Encoded protein: CASSSSTGLYTEVFF.

In its sample, this clonotype was seen a few times. This sequence joins TRBV7-2 and TRBJ2-1; TRBD2 matches at 7 bases. CDR1 and CDR2 from the germline V gene are SGHTA and FQGNSA. Trimming at V came to 1 base and at J to 8 bases, leaving 11 bases not matched to a gene. The CDR3 length is 16 residues. The chain's CDR3 is CASSLDPGGSLYEQFF. The CDR3 nucleotides are TGTGCCAGCAGCTTAGATCCCGGCGGGAGTTTGTATGAGCAGTTCTTC.

This chain uses TRBV6-2 or TRBV6-3 with TRBJ2-1; D is unclear. The CDR3 loop spans 14 amino acids. V was cut by 2 bases and J by 6 bases, with 11 bases left in between. Germline-derived CDR1 and CDR2 are MNHEY and SVGEGT. The DNA for the CDR3 is TGTGCCAGCAGTTACCGGGCTGGGCCCAATGAGCAGTTCTTC. It translates to CASSYRAGPNEQFF.

There are a few counts of this clonotype. This chain uses TRBV7-9 with TRBJ2-5; TRBD2 matches 13 bases. V was pared by 5 bases and J by 1 base, with 10 bases of the junction left unmatched. Germline V gene lookup returns CDR1 SEHNR and CDR2 FQNEAQ (reference sequence). The CDR3 runs to 18 residues. The DNA for the CDR3 is TGTGCCAGCAGCCAGGGGACTAGCGGGATTGCCCCCCAAGAGACCCAGTACTTC. Translated: CASSQGTSGIAPQETQYF. Looking up the rest from reference TRBV7-9 and TRBJ2-5 gives the full variable domain: DTGVSQNPRHKITKRGQNVTFRCDPISEHNRLYWYRQTLGQGPEFLTYFQNEAQLEKSRLLSDRFSAERPKGSFSTLEIQRTEQGDSAMYLCASSQGTSGIAPQETQYFGPGTRLLVL.

The rearrangement uses TRBV12-3 or TRBV12-4 and TRBJ2-7, with 10 bases identical to TRBD2. CDR3 size: 15 residues. The V gene end was trimmed by 5 bases and the J gene end by 4 bases; junction bases not matched to a gene: 8. CDR3 sequence reads: CASSRASSGSYEQYF. In DNA form, the CDR3 reads TGTGCCAGCAGTCGGGCTTCTAGCGGGAGTTACGAGCAGTACTTC.

The chain recombines TRBV6-2 or TRBV6-3 with TRBJ2-3; 7 bases match TRBD1. Per the germline V gene, CDR1 is MNHEY and CDR2 is SVGEGT. This CDR3 comprises 14 residues. J gave up 3 bases and V 7 bases, and 7 bases lay outside the gene matches. CDR3 region: CASIDRVGTDTQYF. CDR3 bases: TGTGCCAGCATCGACAGGGTTGGGACAGATACGCAGTATTTT.

V and J are TRBV7-2 and TRBJ2-7, with TRBD2 matching over 7 bases. V shed 5 bases and J 1 base; nucleotides not matched to a gene: 8. The CDR3 runs 15 residues. Germline CDR1 SGHTA, CDR2 FQGNSA. DNA of the CDR3: TGTGCCAGCAGCCCATCACTAGCGACATCCTACGAGCAGTACTTC. Protein product: CASSPSLATSYEQYF.

This sequence joins TRBV7-2 and TRBJ2-7; 12 nucleotides align to TRBD2. The germline V gene encodes CDR1 SGHTA and CDR2 FQGNSA. The CDR3 has 16 residues. V lost 2 bases, J lost 5 bases, and 7 bases stayed unmatched. The CDR3 reads CASSLSLAGGRDEQYF. DNA of the CDR3: TGTGCCAGCAGCTTATCCCTAGCGGGAGGGAGGGACGAGCAGTACTTC.

V usage is TRBV6-2 or TRBV6-3 and J usage is TRBJ2-1; D is unresolved. The CDR3 contains 11 residues. V was clipped by 6 bases and J by 5 bases, with 5 bases between them. The germline V gene encodes CDR1 MNHEY and CDR2 SVGEGT. As DNA, the CDR3 is TGTGCCAGCAGCGAAAACAATGAGCAGTTCTTC. Its translation is CASSENNEQFF.

This clonotype was seen a few times. The V call is TRBV4-3, the J call TRBJ1-3, with a weak D call TRBD1 (5 bases). V lost 5 bases to trimming and J lost 0 bases, with 14 bases between them. Per germline, CDR1 LGHNA and CDR2 YSLEER. The CDR3 loop spans 16 amino acids. The CDR3: CASSITGSHSGNTIYF. CDR3 bases: TGCGCCAGCAGCATAACAGGTTCCCACTCTGGAAACACCATATATTTT.

This clonotype came up a few times. The rearrangement uses TRBV28 and TRBJ2-2; 9 nucleotides align to TRBD1. J was trimmed by 4 bases and V by 3 bases; bases with no gene match: 3. This CDR3 region has 15 residues. Germline V gene lookup returns CDR1 MDHEN and CDR2 SYDVKM. The CDR3 spells CASSFLDRGTGELFF. CDR3 nucleotide sequence: TGTGCCAGCAGTTTCTTGGACAGGGGCACCGGGGAGCTGTTTTTT.

This clonotype was picked up many times. The rearrangement joins TRBV7-3 to TRBJ2-1; the D is unclear. Looked up from germline, CDR1 is SGHTA and CDR2 is FQGTGA. The V end was cut by 3 bases, the J end by 6 bases, with 12 bases between. CDR3 length: 14 amino acids. The CDR3 nucleotides are TGTGCCAGCAGCTTCATGCCGGCATCCAATGAGCAGTTCTTC. Translated: CASSFMPASNEQFF.

This clonotype was seen more than once but under ten times. The chain has TRBV25-1 and TRBJ2-5; 13 bases map to TRBD2. J lost 5 bases, V lost 5 bases, and 11 bases had no gene match. The CDR3 has 17 residues. Germline CDR1 MGHDK, CDR2 SYGVNS. The CDR3 loop is CASSPVRGLAGRETQYF. CDR3 coding DNA: TGTGCCAGCAGTCCCGTGAGGGGACTAGCGGGAAGGGAGACCCAGTACTTC. Filled out from reference TRBV25-1 and TRBJ2-5, the complete variable domain reads EADIYQTPRYLVIGTGKKITLECSQTMGHDKMYWYQQDPGMELHLIHYSYGVNSTEKGDLSSESTVSRIRTEHFPLTLESARPSHTSQYLCASSPVRGLAGRETQYFGPGTRLLVL.

The V and J genes are TRBV18 and TRBJ2-2; 8 nucleotides align to TRBD2. CDR1 and CDR2 from the germline V gene are KGHSH and LQKENI. V lost 2 bases to trimming and J lost 3 bases; unmatched junction nucleotides: 2. The CDR3 has 15 amino acids. In nucleotides, the CDR3 is TGTGCCAGCTCACCAAGCGGGAGAGACACCGGGGAGCTGTTTTTT. It yields the protein CASSPSGRDTGELFF.

This clonotype was counted between two and nine times. J is TRBJ2-3 and V is TRBV6-2 or TRBV6-3; D is undetermined. V dropped 2 bases and J dropped 5 bases, with 17 bases sitting between them. CDR1 is MNHEY, CDR2 SVGEGT, per germline. The CDR3 has 16 amino acids. As DNA, the CDR3 is TGTGCCAGCAGTTACAATCCAGCGAGCCTCTTAGATACGCAGTATTTT. It codes for CASSYNPASLLDTQYF.